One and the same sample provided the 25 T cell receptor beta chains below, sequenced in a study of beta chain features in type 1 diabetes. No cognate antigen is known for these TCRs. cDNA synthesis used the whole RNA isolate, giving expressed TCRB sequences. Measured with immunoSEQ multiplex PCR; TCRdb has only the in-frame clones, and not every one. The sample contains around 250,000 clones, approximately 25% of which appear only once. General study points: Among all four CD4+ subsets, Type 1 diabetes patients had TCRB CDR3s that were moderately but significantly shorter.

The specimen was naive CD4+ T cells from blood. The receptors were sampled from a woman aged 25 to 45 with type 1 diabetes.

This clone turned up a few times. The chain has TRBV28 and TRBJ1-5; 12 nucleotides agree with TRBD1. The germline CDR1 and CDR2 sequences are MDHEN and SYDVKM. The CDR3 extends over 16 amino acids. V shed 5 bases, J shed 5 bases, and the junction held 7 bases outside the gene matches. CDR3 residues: CASSPPGTGGYQPQHF. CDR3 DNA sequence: TGTGCCAGCAGTCCCCCCGGGACAGGGGGCTATCAGCCCCAGCATTTT.

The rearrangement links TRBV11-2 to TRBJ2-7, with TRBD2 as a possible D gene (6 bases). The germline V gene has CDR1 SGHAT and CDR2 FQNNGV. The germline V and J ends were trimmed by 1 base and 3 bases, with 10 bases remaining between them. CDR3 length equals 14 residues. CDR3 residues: CASSLVTGDYEQYF. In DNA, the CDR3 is TGTGCCAGCAGCTTAGTCACGGGGGACTACGAGCAGTACTTC.

The CDR3 is CSAGYRVGYTNEQFF. CDR3 sequence (DNA): TGCAGCGCTGGATACAGGGTAGGATATACGAATGAGCAGTTCTTC. The rearrangement links TRBV29-1 to TRBJ2-1, with D tentatively TRBD1 (6 bases). Germline CDR1 and CDR2: SQVTM and ANQGSEA. This CDR3 comprises 15 residues. Trimming left V 7 bases short and J 7 bases short, with 23 bases between.

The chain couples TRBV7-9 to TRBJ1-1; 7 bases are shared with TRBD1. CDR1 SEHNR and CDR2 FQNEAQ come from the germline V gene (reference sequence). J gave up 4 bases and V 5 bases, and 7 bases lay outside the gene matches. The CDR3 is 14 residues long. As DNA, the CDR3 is TGTGCCAGCAGCCCGCAACAGGGGACCACTGAAGCTTTCTTT. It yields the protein CASSPQQGTTEAFF.

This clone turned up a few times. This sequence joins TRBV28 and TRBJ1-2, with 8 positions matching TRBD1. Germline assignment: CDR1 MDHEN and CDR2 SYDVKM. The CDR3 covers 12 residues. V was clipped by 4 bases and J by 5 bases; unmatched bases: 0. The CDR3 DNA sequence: TGTGCCAGCAGTTGGACAGGGTATGGCTACACCTTC. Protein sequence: CASSWTGYGYTF.

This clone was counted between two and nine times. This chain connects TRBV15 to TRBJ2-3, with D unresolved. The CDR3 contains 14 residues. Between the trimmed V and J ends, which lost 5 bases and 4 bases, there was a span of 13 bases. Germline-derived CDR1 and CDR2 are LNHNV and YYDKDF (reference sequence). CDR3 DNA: TGTGCCACCAGCGTGAGACGAACAGCAGATACGCAGTATTTT. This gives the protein CATSVRRTADTQYF.

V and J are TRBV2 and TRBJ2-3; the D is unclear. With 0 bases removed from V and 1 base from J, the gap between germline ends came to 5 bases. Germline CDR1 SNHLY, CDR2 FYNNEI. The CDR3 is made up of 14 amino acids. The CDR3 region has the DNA TGTGCCAGCAGTGAAGCGTCTGGCACAGATACGCAGTATTTT. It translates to CASSEASGTDTQYF.

CDR3 bases: TGTGCCACCAGCAGAGATAGCGGGACAGAGACCCAGTACTTC. Translation: CATSRDSGTETQYF. J is TRBJ2-5 and V is TRBV15, with 8 positions matching TRBD2. CDR3 length: 14 amino acids. V lost 0 bases to trimming and J lost 4 bases; unmatched junction nucleotides: 1. Germline V gives CDR1 LNHNV, CDR2 YYDKDF (reference sequence). Full variable domain (rest looked up from reference TRBV15 and TRBJ2-5): DAMVIQNPRYQVTQFGKPVTLSCSQTLNHNVMYWYQQKSSQAPKLLFHYYDKDFNNEADTPDNFQSRRPNTSFCFLDIRSPGLGDTAMYLCATSRDSGTETQYFGPGTRLLVL.

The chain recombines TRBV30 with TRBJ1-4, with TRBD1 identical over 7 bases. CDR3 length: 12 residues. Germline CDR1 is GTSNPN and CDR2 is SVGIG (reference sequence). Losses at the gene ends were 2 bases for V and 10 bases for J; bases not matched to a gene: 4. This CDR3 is CAWSHDRVKLFF. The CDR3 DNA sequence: TGTGCCTGGAGTCACGACAGGGTAAAACTGTTTTTT.

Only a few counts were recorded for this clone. The CDR3 DNA reads TGTGCCAGTAACCCGGGGGGAGCAGATACGCAGTATTTT. This encodes CASNPGGADTQYF. The chain couples TRBV19 to TRBJ2-3; 7 bases are a match to TRBD2. CDR1 LNHDA and CDR2 SQIVND come from the germline V gene (reference sequence). Trimming at V came to 7 bases and at J to 4 bases, leaving 5 bases not matched to a gene. This CDR3 is 13 amino acids long. Complete variable domain (other parts from reference TRBV19 and TRBJ2-3): DGGITQSPKYLFRKEGQNVTLSCEQNLNHDAMYWYRQDPGQGLRLIYYSQIVNDFQKGDIAEGYSVSREKKESFPLTVTSAQKNPTAFYLCASNPGGADTQYFGPGTRLTVL.

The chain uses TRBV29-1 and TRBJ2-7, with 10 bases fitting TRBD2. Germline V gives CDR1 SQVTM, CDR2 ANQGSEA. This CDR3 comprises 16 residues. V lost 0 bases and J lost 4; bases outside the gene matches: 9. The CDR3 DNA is TGCAGCGTTGAAGATCGTTCTAGCGGGAGTAAGTACGAGCAGTACTTC. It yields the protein CSVEDRSSGSKYEQYF.

The CDR3 region is CASRVSGVNQETQYF. As DNA, the CDR3 is TGTGCCAGCAGGGTTAGCGGGGTAAACCAAGAGACCCAGTACTTC. The chain is built from TRBV27 and TRBJ2-5, with TRBD2 matching 8 bases. The CDR3 loop spans 15 amino acids. Germline-derived CDR1 and CDR2 are MNHEY and SMNVEV (reference sequence). V shed 6 bases, J shed 0 bases, and the junction held 6 bases outside the gene matches.

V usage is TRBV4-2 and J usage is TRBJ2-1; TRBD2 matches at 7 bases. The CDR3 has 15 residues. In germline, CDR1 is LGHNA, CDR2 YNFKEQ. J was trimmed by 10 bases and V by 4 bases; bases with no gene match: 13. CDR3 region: CASSPSTSLQKEQFF. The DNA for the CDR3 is TGTGCCAGCAGCCCGTCGACTAGCTTACAGAAGGAGCAGTTCTTC.

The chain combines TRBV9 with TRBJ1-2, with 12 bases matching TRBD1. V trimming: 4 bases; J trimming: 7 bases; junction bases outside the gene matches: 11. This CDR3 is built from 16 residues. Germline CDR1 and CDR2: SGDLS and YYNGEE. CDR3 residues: CASSSTGTGGPRGYTF. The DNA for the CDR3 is TGTGCCAGCAGCAGTACCGGGACAGGGGGCCCGCGTGGCTACACCTTC.

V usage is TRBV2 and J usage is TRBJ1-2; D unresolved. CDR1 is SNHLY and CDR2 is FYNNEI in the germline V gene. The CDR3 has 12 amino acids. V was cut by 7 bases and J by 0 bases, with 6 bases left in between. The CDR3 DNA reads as TGTGCCAGCAAGCCAACTAACTATGGCTACACCTTC. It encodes CASKPTNYGYTF.

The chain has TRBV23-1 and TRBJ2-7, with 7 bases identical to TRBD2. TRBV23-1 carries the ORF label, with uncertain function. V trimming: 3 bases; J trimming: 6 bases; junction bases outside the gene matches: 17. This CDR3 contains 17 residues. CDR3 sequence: CASSHLQPLAGAGEQYF. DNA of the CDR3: TGCGCCAGCAGTCACTTACAACCCCTCGCGGGAGCTGGCGAGCAGTACTTC.

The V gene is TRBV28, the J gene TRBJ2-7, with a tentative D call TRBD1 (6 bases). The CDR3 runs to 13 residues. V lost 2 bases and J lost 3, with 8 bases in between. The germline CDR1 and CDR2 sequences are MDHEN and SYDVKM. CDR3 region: CASSLPGDYEQYF. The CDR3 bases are TGTGCCAGCAGTTTACCAGGGGACTACGAGCAGTACTTC.

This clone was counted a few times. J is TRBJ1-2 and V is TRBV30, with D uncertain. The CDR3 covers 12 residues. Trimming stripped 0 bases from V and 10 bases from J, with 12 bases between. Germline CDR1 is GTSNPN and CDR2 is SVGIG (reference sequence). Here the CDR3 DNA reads TGTGCCTGGAGTGTTTACACCCGAATCTACACCTTC. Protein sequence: CAWSVYTRIYTF.

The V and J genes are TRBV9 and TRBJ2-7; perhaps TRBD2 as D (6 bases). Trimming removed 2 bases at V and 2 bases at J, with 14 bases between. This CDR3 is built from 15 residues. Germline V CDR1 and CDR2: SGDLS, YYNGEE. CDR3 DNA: TGTGCCAGCAGCGTTGGTCCGGAGGGGCCCTACGAGCAGTACTTC. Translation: CASSVGPEGPYEQYF.

CDR3 coding DNA: TGCGCCAGCAGCAACAGGGCAAGGCTCCCTGAAGCTTTCTTT. It codes for CASSNRARLPEAFF. The chain uses TRBV4-1 and TRBJ1-1, with D possibly TRBD1 on 6 matching bases. This CDR3 contains 14 residues. The V gene lost 5 bases and the J gene lost 6 bases, with 16 bases spanning the gap. CDR1 MGHRA and CDR2 YSYEKL come from the germline V gene.

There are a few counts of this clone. CDR3 in DNA: TGTGCCAGCAGCAAACCTCGGGGACAGGGCGCTGAAGCTTTCTTT. It codes for CASSKPRGQGAEAFF. The chain uses TRBV21-1 and TRBJ1-1; the table gives TRBD1 as D, unverified against the DNA. TRBV21-1 is annotated as a pseudogene. There are 15 residues in the CDR3.

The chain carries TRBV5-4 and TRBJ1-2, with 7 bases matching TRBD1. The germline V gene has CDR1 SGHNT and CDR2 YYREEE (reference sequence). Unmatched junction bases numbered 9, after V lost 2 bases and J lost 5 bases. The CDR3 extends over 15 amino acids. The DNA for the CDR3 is TGTGCCAGCAGCTTTGGACAGGACCACCTATATGGCTACACCTTC. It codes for CASSFGQDHLYGYTF.

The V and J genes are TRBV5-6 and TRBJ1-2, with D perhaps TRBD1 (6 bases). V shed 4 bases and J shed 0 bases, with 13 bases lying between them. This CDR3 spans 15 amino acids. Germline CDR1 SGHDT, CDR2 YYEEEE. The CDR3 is CASSGGASTNYGYTF. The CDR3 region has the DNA TGTGCCAGCAGCGGGGGGGCGAGCACTAACTATGGCTACACCTTC.

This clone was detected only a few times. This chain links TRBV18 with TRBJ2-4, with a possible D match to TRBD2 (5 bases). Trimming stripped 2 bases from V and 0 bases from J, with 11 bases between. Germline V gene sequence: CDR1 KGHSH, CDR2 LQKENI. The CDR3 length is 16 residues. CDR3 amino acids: CASSPEGGLAKNIQYF. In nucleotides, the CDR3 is TGTGCCAGCTCACCAGAGGGTGGGTTAGCCAAAAACATTCAGTACTTC. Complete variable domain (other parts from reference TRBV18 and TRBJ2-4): NAGVMQNPRHLVRRRGQEARLRCSPMKGHSHVYWYRQLPEEGLKFMVYLQKENIIDESGMPKERFSAEFPKEGPSILRIQQVVRGDSAAYFCASSPEGGLAKNIQYFGAGTRLSVL.

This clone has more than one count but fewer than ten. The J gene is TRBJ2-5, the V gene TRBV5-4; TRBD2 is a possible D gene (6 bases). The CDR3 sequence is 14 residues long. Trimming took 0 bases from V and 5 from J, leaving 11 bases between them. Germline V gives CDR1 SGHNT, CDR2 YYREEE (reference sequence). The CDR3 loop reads CASSLVGGRETQYF. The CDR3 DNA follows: TGTGCCAGCAGCTTGGTGGGGGGTAGGGAGACCCAGTACTTC.